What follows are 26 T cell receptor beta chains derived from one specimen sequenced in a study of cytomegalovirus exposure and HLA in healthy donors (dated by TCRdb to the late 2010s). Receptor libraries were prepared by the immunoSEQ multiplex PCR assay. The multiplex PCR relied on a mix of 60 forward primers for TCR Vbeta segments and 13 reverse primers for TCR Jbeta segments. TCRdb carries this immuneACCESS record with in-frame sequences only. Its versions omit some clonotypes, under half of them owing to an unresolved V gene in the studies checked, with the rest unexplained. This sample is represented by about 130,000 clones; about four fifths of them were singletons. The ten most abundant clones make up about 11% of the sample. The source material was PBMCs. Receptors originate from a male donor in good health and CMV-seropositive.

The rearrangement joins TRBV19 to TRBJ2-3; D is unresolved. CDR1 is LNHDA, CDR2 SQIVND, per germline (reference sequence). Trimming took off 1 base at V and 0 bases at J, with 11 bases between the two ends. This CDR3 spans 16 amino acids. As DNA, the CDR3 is TGTGCCAGTAGTATAGGCCCGTTTACTAGCACAGATACGCAGTATTTT. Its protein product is CASSIGPFTSTDTQYF.

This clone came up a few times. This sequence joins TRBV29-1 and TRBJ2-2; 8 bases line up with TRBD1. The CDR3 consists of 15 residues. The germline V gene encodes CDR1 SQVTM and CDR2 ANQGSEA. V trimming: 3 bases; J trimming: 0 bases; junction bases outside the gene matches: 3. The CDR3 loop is CSVEWTGSNTGELFF. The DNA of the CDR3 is TGCAGCGTTGAGTGGACAGGGTCGAACACCGGGGAGCTGTTTTTT.

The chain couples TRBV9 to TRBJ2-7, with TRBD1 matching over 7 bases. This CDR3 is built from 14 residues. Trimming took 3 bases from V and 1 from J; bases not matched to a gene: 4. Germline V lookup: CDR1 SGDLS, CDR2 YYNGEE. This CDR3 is CASSAGQYSYEQYF. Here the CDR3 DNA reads TGTGCCAGCAGCGCGGGACAGTATTCCTACGAGCAGTACTTC. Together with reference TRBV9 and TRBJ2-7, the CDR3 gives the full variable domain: DSGVTQTPKHLITATGQRVTLRCSPRSGDLSVYWYQQSLDQGLQFLIQYYNGEERAKGNILERFSAQQFPDLHSELNLSSLELGDSALYFCASSAGQYSYEQYFGPGTRLTVT.

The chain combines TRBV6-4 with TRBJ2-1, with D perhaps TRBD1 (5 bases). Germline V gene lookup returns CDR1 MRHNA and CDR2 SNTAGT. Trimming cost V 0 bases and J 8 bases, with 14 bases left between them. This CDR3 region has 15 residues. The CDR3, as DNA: TGTGCCAGCAGTGACTCGGGCAGGGTACCGTATGAGCAGTTCTTC. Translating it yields CASSDSGRVPYEQFF.

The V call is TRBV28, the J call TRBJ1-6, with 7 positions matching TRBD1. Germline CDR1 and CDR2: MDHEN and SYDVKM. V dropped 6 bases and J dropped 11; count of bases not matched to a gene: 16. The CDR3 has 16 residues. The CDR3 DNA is TGTGCCAGCAGCTACCCCGGGGACAGCCGACGGGCACCCCTCCACTTT. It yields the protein CASSYPGDSRRAPLHF. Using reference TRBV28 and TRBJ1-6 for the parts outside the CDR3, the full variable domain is DVKVTQSSRYLVKRTGEKVFLECVQDMDHENMFWYRQDPGLGLRLIYFSYDVKMKEKGDIPEGYSVSREKKERFSLILESASTNQTSMYLCASSYPGDSRRAPLHFGNGTRLTVT.

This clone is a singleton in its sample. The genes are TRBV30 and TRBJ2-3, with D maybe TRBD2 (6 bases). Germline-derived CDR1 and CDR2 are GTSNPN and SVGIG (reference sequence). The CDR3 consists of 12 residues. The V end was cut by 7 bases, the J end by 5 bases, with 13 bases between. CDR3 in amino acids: CASFWGEDTQYF. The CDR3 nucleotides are TGTGCCTCTTTCTGGGGGGAAGATACGCAGTATTTT.

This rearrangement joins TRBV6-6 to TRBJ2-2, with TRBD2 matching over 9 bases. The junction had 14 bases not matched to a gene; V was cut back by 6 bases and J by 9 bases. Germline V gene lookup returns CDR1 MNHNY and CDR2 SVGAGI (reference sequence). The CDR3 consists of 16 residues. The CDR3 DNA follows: TGTGCCAGCAGCCGCCGGCGGGAGGGGTGGGGCCGGGAGCTGTTTTTT. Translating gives CASSRRREGWGRELFF.

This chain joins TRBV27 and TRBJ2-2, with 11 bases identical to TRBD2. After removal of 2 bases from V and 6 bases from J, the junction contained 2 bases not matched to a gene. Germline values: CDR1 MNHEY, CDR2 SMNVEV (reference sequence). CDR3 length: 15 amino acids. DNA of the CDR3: TGTGCCAGCAGTTTAGCACTAGCGGGGGCCGGGGAGCTGTTTTTT. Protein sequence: CASSLALAGAGELFF.

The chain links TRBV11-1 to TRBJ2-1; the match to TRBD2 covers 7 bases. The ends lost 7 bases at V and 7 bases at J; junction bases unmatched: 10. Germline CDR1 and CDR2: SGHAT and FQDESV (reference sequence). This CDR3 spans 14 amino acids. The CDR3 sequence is CASNRVAGMNEQFF. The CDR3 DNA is TGTGCCAGCAACCGAGTAGCGGGCATGAATGAGCAGTTCTTC. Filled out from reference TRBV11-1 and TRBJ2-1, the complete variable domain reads EAEVAQSPRYKITEKSQAVAFWCDPISGHATLYWYRQILGQGPELLVQFQDESVVDDSQLPKDRFSAERLKGVDSTLKIQPAELGDSAMYLCASNRVAGMNEQFFGPGTRLTVL.

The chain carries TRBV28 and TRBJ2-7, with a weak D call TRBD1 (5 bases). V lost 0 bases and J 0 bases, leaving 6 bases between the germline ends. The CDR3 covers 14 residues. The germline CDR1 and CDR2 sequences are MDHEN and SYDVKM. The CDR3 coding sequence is TGTGCCAGCAGTTTATGCAGGGTCTCCTACGAGCAGTACTTC. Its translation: CASSLCRVSYEQYF. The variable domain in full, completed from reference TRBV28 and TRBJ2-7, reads DVKVTQSSRYLVKRTGEKVFLECVQDMDHENMFWYRQDPGLGLRLIYFSYDVKMKEKGDIPEGYSVSREKKERFSLILESASTNQTSMYLCASSLCRVSYEQYFGPGTRLTVT.

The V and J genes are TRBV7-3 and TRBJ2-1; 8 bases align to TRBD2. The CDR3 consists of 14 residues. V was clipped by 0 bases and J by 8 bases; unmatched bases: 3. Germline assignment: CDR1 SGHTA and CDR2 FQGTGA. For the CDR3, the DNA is TGTGCCAGCAGCTTAACGTGGCGGGAGGATGAGCAGTTCTTC. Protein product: CASSLTWREDEQFF. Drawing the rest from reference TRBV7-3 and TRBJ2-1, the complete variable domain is GAGVSQTPSNKVTEKGKYVELRCDPISGHTALYWYRQSLGQGPEFLIYFQGTGAADDSGLPNDRFFAVRPEGSVSTLKIQRTERGDSAVYLCASSLTWREDEQFFGPGTRLTVL.

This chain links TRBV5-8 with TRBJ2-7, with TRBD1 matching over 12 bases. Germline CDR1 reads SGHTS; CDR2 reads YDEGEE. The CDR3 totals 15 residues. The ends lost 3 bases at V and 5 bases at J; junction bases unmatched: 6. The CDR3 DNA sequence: TGTGCCAGCAGCTCACGGGGACAGGGGGCCCACGAGCAGTACTTC. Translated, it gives CASSSRGQGAHEQYF.

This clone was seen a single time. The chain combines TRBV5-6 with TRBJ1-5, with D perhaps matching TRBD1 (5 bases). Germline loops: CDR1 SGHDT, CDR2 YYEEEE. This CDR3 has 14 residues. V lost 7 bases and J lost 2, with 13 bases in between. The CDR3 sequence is CASLRRGGNQPQHF. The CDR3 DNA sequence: TGTGCCAGCCTCCGTCGGGGGGGCAATCAGCCCCAGCATTTT.

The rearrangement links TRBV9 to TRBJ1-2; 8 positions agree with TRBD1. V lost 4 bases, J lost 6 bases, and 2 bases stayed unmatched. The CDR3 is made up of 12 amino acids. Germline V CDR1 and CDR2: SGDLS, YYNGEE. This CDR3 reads CASSSTGDGYTF. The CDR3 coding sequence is TGTGCCAGCAGCTCGACAGGGGATGGCTACACCTTC.

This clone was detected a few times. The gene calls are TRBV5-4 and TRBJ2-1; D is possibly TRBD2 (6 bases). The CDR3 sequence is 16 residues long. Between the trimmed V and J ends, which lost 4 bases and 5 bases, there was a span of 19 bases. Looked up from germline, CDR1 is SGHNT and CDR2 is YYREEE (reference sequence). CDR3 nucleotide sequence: TGTGCCAGCAGCCGAATGGGGGGAATAGCGAACAATGAGCAGTTCTTC. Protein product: CASSRMGGIANNEQFF.

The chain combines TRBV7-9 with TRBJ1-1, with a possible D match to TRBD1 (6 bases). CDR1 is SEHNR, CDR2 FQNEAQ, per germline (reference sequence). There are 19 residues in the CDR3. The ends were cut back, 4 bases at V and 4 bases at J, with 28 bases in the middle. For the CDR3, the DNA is TGTGCCAGCAGCTCCCGGGGTTACAGGGAGGGAATGGGACGCACTGAAGCTTTCTTT. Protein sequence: CASSSRGYREGMGRTEAFF.

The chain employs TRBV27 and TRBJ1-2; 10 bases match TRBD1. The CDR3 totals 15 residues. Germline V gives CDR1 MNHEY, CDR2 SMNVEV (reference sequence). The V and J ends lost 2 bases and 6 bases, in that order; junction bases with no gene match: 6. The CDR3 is CASSLRGGTGDGYTF. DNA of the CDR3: TGTGCCAGCAGTTTACGTGGGGGGACAGGGGATGGCTACACCTTC.

CDR3 sequence: CATGQGLMETQYF. The DNA for the CDR3 is TGTGCCACCGGACAGGGTCTGATGGAGACCCAGTACTTC. V and J are TRBV19 and TRBJ2-5; 8 bases line up with TRBD1. The CDR3 extends over 13 amino acids. Germline trimming cut 10 bases from V and 5 bases from J; bases unmatched to any gene: 9. Germline V gene sequence: CDR1 LNHDA, CDR2 SQIVND (reference sequence).

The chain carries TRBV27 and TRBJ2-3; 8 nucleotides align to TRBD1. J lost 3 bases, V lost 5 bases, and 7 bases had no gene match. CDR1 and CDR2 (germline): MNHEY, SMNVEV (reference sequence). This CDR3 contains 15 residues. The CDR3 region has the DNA TGTGCCAGCAGTACCCGGGACAGGACTACAGATACGCAGTATTTT. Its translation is CASSTRDRTTDTQYF.

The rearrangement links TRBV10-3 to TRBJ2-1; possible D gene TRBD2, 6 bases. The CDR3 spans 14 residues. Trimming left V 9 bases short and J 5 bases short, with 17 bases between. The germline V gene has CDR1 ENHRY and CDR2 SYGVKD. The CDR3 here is CAITTGTGNNEQFF. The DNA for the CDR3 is TGTGCCATAACGACCGGGACTGGGAACAATGAGCAGTTCTTC.

CDR3: CASSLWTGTVYSPLHF. As DNA, the CDR3 is TGTGCCAGCAGCTTGTGGACCGGGACAGTCTATTCACCCCTCCACTTT. V is TRBV5-6 and J is TRBJ1-6; 7 bases agree with TRBD1. The length of the CDR3 is 16 residues. J lost 8 bases, V lost 1 base, and 9 bases had no gene match. Looked up from germline, CDR1 is SGHDT and CDR2 is YYEEEE.

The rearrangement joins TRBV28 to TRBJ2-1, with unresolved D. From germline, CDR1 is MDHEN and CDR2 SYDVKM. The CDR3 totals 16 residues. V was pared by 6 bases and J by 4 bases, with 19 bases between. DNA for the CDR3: TGTGCCAGCAGCCCACTTCTAGGCCCGTCTTACAATGAGCAGTTCTTC. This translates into CASSPLLGPSYNEQFF.

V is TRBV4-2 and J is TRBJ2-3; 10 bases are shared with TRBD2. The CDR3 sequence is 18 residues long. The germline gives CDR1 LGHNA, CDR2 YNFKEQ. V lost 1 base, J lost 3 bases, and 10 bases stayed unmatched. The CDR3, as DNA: TGTGCCAGCAGCCAAGGAGTAGGGGTAGCGGGAGGAACAGATACGCAGTATTTT. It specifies CASSQGVGVAGGTDTQYF.

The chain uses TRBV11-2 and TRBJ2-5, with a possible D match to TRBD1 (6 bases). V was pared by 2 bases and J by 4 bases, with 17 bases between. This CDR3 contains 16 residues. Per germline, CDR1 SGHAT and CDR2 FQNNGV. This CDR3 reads CASSLLQGSPGETQYF. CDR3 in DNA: TGTGCCAGCAGCTTACTCCAGGGGTCCCCGGGAGAGACCCAGTACTTC. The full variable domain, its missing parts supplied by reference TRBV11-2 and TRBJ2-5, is EAGVAQSPRYKIIEKRQSVAFWCNPISGHATLYWYQQILGQGPKLLIQFQNNGVVDDSQLPKDRFSAERLKGVDSTLKIQPAKLEDSAVYLCASSLLQGSPGETQYFGPGTRLLVL.

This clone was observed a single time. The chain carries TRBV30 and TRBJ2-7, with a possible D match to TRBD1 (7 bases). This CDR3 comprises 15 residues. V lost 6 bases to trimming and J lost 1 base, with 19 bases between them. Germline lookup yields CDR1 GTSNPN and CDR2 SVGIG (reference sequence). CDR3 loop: CACNRGLVVSYEQYF. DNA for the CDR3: TGTGCCTGTAACAGGGGACTGGTTGTTTCCTACGAGCAGTACTTC.

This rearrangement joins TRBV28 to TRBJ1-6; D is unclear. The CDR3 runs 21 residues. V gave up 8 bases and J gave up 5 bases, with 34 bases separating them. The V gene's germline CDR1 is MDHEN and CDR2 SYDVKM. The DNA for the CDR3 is TGTGCCAGCCGGGCCCGGACTGTCACAATCCCCCAGATGAGGGATAATTCACCCCTCCACTTT. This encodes CASRARTVTIPQMRDNSPLHF.